The clone carrying this TCR beta chain was counted many times. The data were obtained in a study of neurological immune-mediated disorders. The study built unsorted libraries from 2 million PBMCs kept at -80 C. Every sequencing run produced over 190 million TCR-beta sequences, and the sequences from any one run covered 15-18 subjects. A single record per CDR3 protein comes from TCRdb applying MiXCR to the 5' RACE reads. The table lists 95,000 or so distinct CDR3 sequences, about 3.8% of them singletons. The TCR sequence derives from a woman in her late teens or twenties with multiple sclerosis. The material sequenced was PBMCs.

CDR3 sequence reads: CAIWDSTYEQYF. Written as DNA, the CDR3 is TGTGCCATCTGGGACAGTACCTACGAGCAGTACTTC. V and J are TRBV10-3 and TRBJ2-7; 7 bases are a match to TRBD1. Unmatched junction bases numbered 3, after V lost 8 bases and J lost 2 bases. This CDR3 region has 12 residues. Germline V CDR1 and CDR2: ENHRY, SYGVKD.